Sequencing of this TCR beta chain was carried out in a study of a mutant IDH1 vaccine in newly diagnosed glioma (dated by TCRdb to about 2021). Context from the whole study: In the chemotherapy-containing groups, vaccination started alongside temozolomide cycles, whereas in patients who had radiotherapy alone it started 4-6 weeks after radiotherapy. Of the 30 or so patients who were treated, around 62% were male and approximately 38% were female, and the mean age was around 40 years. Before enrollment, patients had received standard therapy of radiotherapy alone, temozolomide alone, or radiochemotherapy with temozolomide; most received the combination. Peripheral blood samples were drawn at six visits, namely V03 (baseline), V05, V07, V10, V12 and V13. For exploratory analyses, 25 treated patients had longitudinal TCRB deep sequencing done wherever samples were available. The week-35 safety follow-up took place at visit V12, and the week-47 end of study took place at visit V13. What the work shows at the level of the full study, not this receptor alone: Pseudoprogression appeared unrelated to alterations in the top peripheral T cell clonotypes detected by TCRB sequencing. Across multiple MHC alleles, vaccine-induced immune responses were seen in about 93% of patients. Selection of PBMC samples for TCRB deep sequencing was based on availability. According to the authors, sample limitations meant that analyses of patient blood samples could not be reproduced.

What the time point label conveys for this sample: week 47, end of study. Each vaccine dose was 300 ug of a 20-mer mutant IDH1 peptide in Montanide, given subcutaneously with topical imiquimod. Patients received eight vaccinations in weeks 1, 3, 5, 7, 11, 15, 19 and 23, corresponding to visits V03 through V10. All donors had newly diagnosed IDH1-mutant astrocytomas of WHO grade 3 or 4 that showed loss of nuclear ATRX. The samples were drawn from NOA16, a multicentre, single-arm, open-label phase I trial in Germany that tested a mutant IDH1 peptide vaccine in humans for the first time. Genomic DNA for TCRB sequencing was extracted from EDTA blood using the DNeasy Blood and Tissue Kit. Library method: the immunoSEQ multiplex PCR assay. Rearranged TCR beta chain sequences were amplified with the hsTCRB Kit following the manufacturer's protocol. An Illumina MiSeq was used to sequence the TCRB libraries. As for the authors' bioinformatics: Demultiplexing, trimming and gene mapping were performed with the kit vendor's proprietary platform. TCRdb took over this immuneACCESS table, retaining in-frame rearrangements with V and J assigned. Such tables are incomplete; in checked studies, under half of the missing clones stem from an unresolved V gene, and the remainder is unexplained. V and J calls plus clone size are reproduced from that table; the DNA served to infer D and trimming. This sample gives about 46,000 clones in total; 84% of them show up just once. In total, the top ten clones hold 3.5% to 5.5% of the sample.

The germline V gene (reference sequence) supplies CDR1 MNHEY and CDR2 SMNVEV. The CDR3, cysteine through phenylalanine, is 15 amino acids long. The retained sequence is limited to the CDR3, 45 bases, with the frame set at the first base. In regard to this clone: Its binding antigen is unknown. No base quality information exists; no much larger clone differs at one position.

The starting material was PBMCs, obtained from a glioma patient whose treatment included an IDH1 peptide vaccine. This TCR derives from a woman between 25 and 40 years old with glioma. Some clones in this sample may be carry-over from other donors' samples. The chain couples TRBV27 to TRBJ2-5; TRBD2 could be the D gene, as 6 bases match. Gene TRBJ2-7 matches the end of the DNA better, so the J call may be wrong. The DNA sequence is given as TGTGCCAGCAGTAGCGGGTGGGCAGCGACCTACGAGCAGTACTTC. The translation is CASSSGWAATYEQYF.